Each of the 26 T cell receptor beta chains below was sequenced from the same sample in a study of STAT5B mutations in CD4+ large granular lymphocyte leukemia. Data came from immunoSEQ multiplex PCR; TCRdb stores just in-frame clones and leaves some out. The sample has tens of thousands of clones, 60% to 80% seen once. Sequenced sample: CD4+ T cells from blood buffy coats. The receptor set was obtained from a human donor in good health.

V and J are TRBV28 and TRBJ2-5; a weak D match, TRBD2 (5 bases). Gene TRBJ2-7 matches the end of the DNA better, so the J call may be wrong. Germline V gene data show CDR1 as MDHEN and CDR2 as SYDVKM. The CDR3 is 13 residues long. In DNA form, the CDR3 reads TGTGCCAGCTCCCTCCCGGGAAAACGCGAGCAGTACTTC. Its translation is CASSLPGKREQYF.

The chain recombines TRBV4-1 with TRBJ1-4, with no clear D. The V end lost 4 bases, the J end lost 4 bases, and 19 bases lay between the germline ends. The CDR3 has 17 residues. In germline, CDR1 is MGHRA, CDR2 YSYEKL. The CDR3 protein is CASSLQSTGRFNEKLFF. In nucleotides, the CDR3 is TGCGCCAGCAGCCTTCAATCTACCGGCAGATTTAATGAAAAACTGTTTTTT.

The V call is TRBV2, the J call TRBJ2-3; TRBD2 might be the D (6 bases). V was pared by 3 bases and J by 0 bases, with 25 bases between. This CDR3 is built from 20 residues. CDR1 is SNHLY, CDR2 FYNNEI, per germline. The CDR3 loop is CASSDIGWAASASSTDTQYF. The CDR3 nucleotides are TGTGCCAGCAGTGATATCGGTTGGGCGGCTAGCGCATCTAGCACAGATACGCAGTATTTT.

The rearrangement links TRBV5-5 to TRBJ1-1; D is ambiguous. V was cut by 0 bases and J by 2 bases, with 8 bases left in between. The CDR3 sequence is 14 residues long. The V gene's germline CDR1 is SGHKS and CDR2 YYEKEE (reference sequence). The CDR3 DNA is TGTGCCAGCAGCTTGGGAGGGCGAAACACTGAAGCTTTCTTT. This encodes CASSLGGRNTEAFF. Together with reference TRBV5-5 and TRBJ1-1, the CDR3 gives the full variable domain: DAGVTQSPTHLIKTRGQQVTLRCSPISGHKSVSWYQQVLGQGPQFIFQYYEKEERGRGNFPDRFSARQFPNYSSELNVNALLLGDSALYLCASSLGGRNTEAFFGQGTRLTVV.

The chain recombines TRBV18 with TRBJ2-5, with 10 positions matching TRBD2. This CDR3 comprises 14 residues. The junction had 4 bases not matched to a gene; V was cut back by 0 bases and J by 9 bases. Germline assignment: CDR1 KGHSH and CDR2 LQKENI. CDR3 coding DNA: TGTGCCAGCTCACCACCGGCTAGCGGGAGCGCCCAGTACTTC. The encoded protein is CASSPPASGSAQYF.

This chain links TRBV28 with TRBJ1-1; no definite D call. This CDR3 has 13 amino acids. V shed 7 bases and J shed 12 bases, with 21 bases lying between them. Germline-derived CDR1 and CDR2 are MDHEN and SYDVKM. The CDR3 here is CASKTHGEVGTFF. The CDR3 nucleotides read TGTGCCAGCAAAACCCACGGCGAGGTCGGAACTTTCTTT.

This chain links TRBV14 with TRBJ1-1; TRBD1 is a possible D gene (6 bases). The CDR3 loop spans 16 amino acids. Trimming pared 0 bases from V and 0 bases from J, leaving 11 bases between. Germline V lookup: CDR1 SGHDN, CDR2 FVKESK. CDR3 DNA: TGTGCCAGCAGCCAAGAGTCGGCAGGGGTGAACACTGAAGCTTTCTTT. Translation gives CASSQESAGVNTEAFF.

This clone was counted once. The CDR3 region is CASSWTHEGRSYGYTF. The CDR3 bases are TGCGCCAGCAGCTGGACGCACGAGGGGAGAAGCTATGGCTACACCTTC. V usage is TRBV5-1 and J usage is TRBJ1-2, with a weak D call TRBD1 (5 bases). V gave up 3 bases and J gave up 4 bases, with 19 bases separating them. Germline loops: CDR1 SGHRS, CDR2 YFSETQ. CDR3 length equals 16 residues.

The chain uses TRBV28 and TRBJ1-4, with 8 bases that match TRBD1. Germline trimming cut 5 bases from V and 14 bases from J; bases unmatched to any gene: 4. Germline values: CDR1 MDHEN, CDR2 SYDVKM. The CDR3 totals 11 residues. The CDR3 loop reads CASSDRTGLFF. CDR3 coding DNA: TGTGCCAGCAGTGACCGGACAGGGCTGTTTTTT.

This rearrangement joins TRBV6-1 to TRBJ1-2; 7 nucleotides match TRBD1. The CDR3 is 13 residues long. V dropped 8 bases and J dropped 4; count of bases not matched to a gene: 7. In germline, CDR1 is MNHNS, CDR2 SASEGT. The CDR3 region is CASPGQNFYGYTF. The CDR3 region has the DNA TGTGCCAGCCCGGGACAGAACTTCTATGGCTACACCTTC.

The rearrangement links TRBV27 to TRBJ2-3, with TRBD1 matching over 8 bases. V was pared by 5 bases and J by 3 bases, with 4 bases of the junction left unmatched. Per germline, CDR1 MNHEY and CDR2 SMNVEV (reference sequence). The CDR3 is made up of 14 amino acids. The CDR3 region has the DNA TGTGCCAGCAGTGCCGGACAGGGAACAGATACGCAGTATTTT. Protein product: CASSAGQGTDTQYF.

The DNA for the CDR3 is TGCGCCAGCAGCCAAGATGGGGTGAGCTCCTATAATTCACCCCTCCACTTT. Protein: CASSQDGVSSYNSPLHF. The V gene is TRBV4-3, the J gene TRBJ1-6; D gene uncertain. Trimming removed 0 bases from V and 0 bases from J, with 9 bases in between. There are 17 residues in the CDR3. Per the germline V gene, CDR1 is LGHNA and CDR2 is YSLEER.

The chain combines TRBV6-1 with TRBJ2-5; 9 bases match TRBD1. The J segment lost 1 base and the V segment lost 2 bases, leaving 2 bases of the junction unmatched. The CDR3 has 15 amino acids. Per the germline V gene, CDR1 is MNHNS and CDR2 is SASEGT. The CDR3 loop reads CASSEMGQGQETQYF. The CDR3 DNA reads TGTGCCAGCAGTGAAATGGGACAGGGCCAAGAGACCCAGTACTTC.

By its share, this clone is medium-sized (0.01 to 0.1%). The V call is TRBV6-1, the J call TRBJ1-1, with D possibly matching TRBD1 (5 bases). The CDR3 length is 13 residues. Between the trimmed V and J ends, which lost 5 bases and 4 bases, there was a span of 11 bases. CDR1 is MNHNS, CDR2 SASEGT, per germline. The CDR3 protein is CASSLQGVTEAFF. CDR3 coding DNA: TGTGCCAGCAGTCTCCAGGGAGTCACTGAAGCTTTCTTT.

The V and J genes are TRBV11-2 and TRBJ2-3, with D hard to call. Germline V gene data show CDR1 as SGHAT and CDR2 as FQNNGV. The CDR3 has 14 residues. The V end was cut by 5 bases, the J end by 3 bases, with 12 bases between. CDR3 DNA sequence: TGTGCCAGCAGCCCGCCCCCTCGAACAGATACGCAGTATTTT. Encoded protein: CASSPPPRTDTQYF. Full variable domain (outside the CDR3, taken from reference TRBV11-2 and TRBJ2-3): EAGVAQSPRYKIIEKRQSVAFWCNPISGHATLYWYQQILGQGPKLLIQFQNNGVVDDSQLPKDRFSAERLKGVDSTLKIQPAKLEDSAVYLCASSPPPRTDTQYFGPGTRLTVL.

The genes are TRBV6-1 and TRBJ2-2, with TRBD1 matching 9 bases. The ends lost 6 bases at V and 1 base at J; junction bases unmatched: 6. Germline V gene lookup returns CDR1 MNHNS and CDR2 SASEGT. The CDR3 runs to 16 residues. The CDR3 DNA reads as TGTGCCAGCAGAGAAAGGACAGGGGTGAACACCGGGGAGCTGTTTTTT. Residues: CASRERTGVNTGELFF.

This clone was picked up one time. The gene calls are TRBV10-3 and TRBJ1-4; D might be TRBD1 (5 bases). Per germline, CDR1 ENHRY and CDR2 SYGVKD. The CDR3 loop spans 15 amino acids. V was pared by 6 bases and J by 0 bases, with 11 bases between. CDR3 loop: CAIRGDPPTNEKLFF. In DNA, the CDR3 is TGTGCCATCAGGGGGGATCCCCCAACTAATGAAAAACTGTTTTTT.

V usage is TRBV25-1 and J usage is TRBJ1-3, with D unresolved. The CDR3 contains 14 residues. Trimming cost V 6 bases and J 9 bases, with 18 bases left between them. Germline-derived CDR1 and CDR2 are MGHDK and SYGVNS. CDR3 loop: CASRDPLTPGTIYF. The CDR3 bases are TGTGCCAGCAGGGATCCTTTGACACCGGGCACCATATATTTT.

J is TRBJ2-7 and V is TRBV27; the match to TRBD2 covers 13 bases. V lost 8 bases to trimming and J lost 4 bases; unmatched junction nucleotides: 14. Germline CDR1 reads MNHEY; CDR2 reads SMNVEV (reference sequence). This CDR3 is 17 amino acids long. The CDR3 nucleotides are TGTGCCAGCTCGAGACTAGCGGGAGGAGGGTCTAGGTACGAGCAGTACTTC. Its protein product is CASSRLAGGGSRYEQYF.

The chain couples TRBV7-2 to TRBJ1-2; tentatively, D is TRBD1 (6 bases). The CDR3 runs to 19 residues. Germline CDR1 reads SGHTA; CDR2 reads FQGNSA. V was trimmed by 5 bases and J by 3 bases, leaving 28 bases between them. CDR3 in DNA: TGTGCCAGCAGCCCGGGGCGGGGGCGAGACGGTCGGAGGGACTATGGCTACACCTTC. Translating it yields CASSPGRGRDGRRDYGYTF.

The V and J genes are TRBV7-8 and TRBJ1-5, with D tentatively TRBD1 (5 bases). CDR1 is SGHVS, CDR2 FQNEAQ, per germline. V was cut by 5 bases and J by 4 bases, with 18 bases left in between. The CDR3 length is 16 residues. The CDR3: CASSGRQSTGNQPQHF. The CDR3 nucleotides are TGTGCCAGCAGCGGGCGACAGTCGACGGGGAATCAGCCCCAGCATTTT.

This clone was found once. CDR3 sequence (DNA): TGTGCCAGCAGTCGAGGGGGGTCCAACACTGAAGCTTTCTTT. Translating gives CASSRGGSNTEAFF. The chain combines TRBV28 with TRBJ1-1, with D possibly being TRBD1 (6 bases). CDR1 and CDR2 (germline): MDHEN, SYDVKM. V was clipped by 5 bases and J by 2 bases, with 12 bases between them. The CDR3 is 14 amino acids.

The V and J genes are TRBV19 and TRBJ1-3, with unresolved D. Deletions cut 6 bases from V and 9 bases from J, with 15 bases between. The CDR3 length is 13 residues. Looked up from germline, CDR1 is LNHDA and CDR2 is SQIVND (reference sequence). Written as DNA, the CDR3 is TGTGCCAGTAGCCCCGGGCAGTGGACCACCATATATTTT. Its translation is CASSPGQWTTIYF. Variable domain in full (rest from reference TRBV19 and TRBJ1-3): DGGITQSPKYLFRKEGQNVTLSCEQNLNHDAMYWYRQDPGQGLRLIYYSQIVNDFQKGDIAEGYSVSREKKESFPLTVTSAQKNPTAFYLCASSPGQWTTIYFGEGSWLTVV.

J is TRBJ2-7 and V is TRBV5-4; 8 bases are a match to TRBD1. The CDR3 runs to 13 residues. With 3 bases clipped from V and 6 bases from J, the junction kept 5 bases outside the gene matches. Germline V gives CDR1 SGHNT, CDR2 YYREEE (reference sequence). CDR3 residues: CASSYDRGREQYF. The CDR3 DNA reads as TGTGCCAGCAGCTACGACAGGGGACGCGAGCAGTACTTC.

The CDR3 region has the DNA TGTGCCAGCAGCGTAGGAGGAGGGGATAACACTGAAGCTTTCTTT. Its protein is CASSVGGGDNTEAFF. This chain joins TRBV9 and TRBJ1-1; D possibly corresponds to TRBD1 (5 bases). This CDR3 is built from 15 residues. V lost 0 bases, J lost 2 bases, and 11 bases lay in between. Germline assignment: CDR1 SGDLS and CDR2 YYNGEE.

The chain combines TRBV30 with TRBJ2-1, with 8 nucleotides matching TRBD1. This CDR3 has 13 amino acids. CDR1 is GTSNPN, CDR2 SVGIG, per germline (reference sequence). V lost 0 bases, J lost 15 bases, and 10 bases stayed unmatched. This chain's CDR3 is CAWSVPGGHIRFF. CDR3 bases: TGTGCCTGGAGTGTACCAGGGGGCCATATACGGTTCTTC.